A single T cell receptor (beta chain) is shown here with its context. Antigen specificity is unknown. The table came from immunoSEQ multiplex PCR; TCRdb's copy has only in-frame clones and leaves some out. Here the sample spans tens of thousands of clones, 91% being singletons. This specimen belongs to a study of graft-versus-host responses after intestinal transplantation. Germline V gene sequence: CDR1 SQVTM, CDR2 ANQGSEA. The CDR3 consists of 13 residues. V lost 1 base and J 1 base, leaving 7 bases between the germline ends. The receptor's source is a human donor who received an intestinal transplant. This material consisted of unstimulated CD8+ T cells sorted from spleen or lymph node cells, taken before intestinal transplant. This sequence joins TRBV29-1 and TRBJ1-2, with D hard to call. The CDR3 loop reads CSVEVADNYGYTF. The CDR3, as DNA: TGCAGCGTTGAAGTGGCGGATAACTATGGCTACACCTTC.